This TCR beta chain was sequenced in a study of blood T cell repertoires in COVID-19 (dated by TCRdb to the early 2020s). The study in broad terms: The collaborator samples originated in the United States, Italy and Spain and spanned the acute and convalescent phases of COVID-19. The prospective study material was composed of cDNA or gDNA derived from T cells, B-cell-depleted T cells, or PBMCs. Subjects who had been exposed to COVID-19, were actively infected with it, or had recovered from it provided the deeply sampled blood TCRbeta repertoires that made up the dataset. The repertoires were released in a freely available public database intended as a resource for research on the immune response to SARS-CoV-2. Samples came from the ongoing ImmuneRACE study (first 160 participants) plus 1,254 subjects from 6 global collaborators. Sample metadata almost always included a de-identified subject ID, COVID-19 status, age in years and sex. Where available, HLA class I and class II types were taken from metadata supplied by the sample provider and were not determined by assay-based typing.

TCRbeta CDR3 regions were amplified from genomic DNA by means of the immunoSEQ Assay, a bias-controlled multiplex PCR. On the study's bioinformatics: Within the assay, amplification of reference gene primers was used to estimate how many nucleated cells each sample contained. Sequence reads were collapsed and filtered to measure the absolute abundance of every unique TCRbeta CDR3 rearrangement. For each sample, productive Simpson clonality was calculated by taking the square root of Simpson's diversity index across productive rearrangements. TCRdb provides this immuneACCESS table in a form limited to in-frame rearrangements. Some clones are lacking; in checked studies, under half of them reflect an unresolved V gene, and why the rest are absent is not known. V, J and clone size were drawn from that table, and D and trimming were deduced from the DNA. In this sample the table shows 30,000 to 45,000 clones, approximately 90% of which occur a single time. The ten largest clonotypes hold roughly 5.2% of the sample.

Findings and caveats that apply to the study as a whole: How much clinical and demographic metadata was included differed by source and by participant, and the metadata was provided uncurated.

This clone was found a few times. The specificity of this receptor is unknown. The record has no base qualities; no much larger clone is one base away. Collaborating institutions collected whole blood in K2EDTA tubes following their own protocols. Collaborator samples were shipped for TCRbeta analysis as frozen whole blood, isolated PBMCs, or DNA extracted from either sample type. The CDR3 spans 14 residues, from the cysteine through the phenylalanine. The DNA shown is the 42-base CDR3, in frame from base 1. Trimming accounts for 3 bases at V and 8 bases at J, while the number of junction bases matched to no gene is 4. Via the germline V gene, CDR1 is MDHEN and CDR2 SYDVKM.

The TCR originated in a human donor in a cohort sampled during active COVID-19. The receptor chain draws on TRBV28 and TRBJ1-5; TRBD1 matches 10 bases in the middle. Sequenced input: peripheral blood. CDR3 reads: CASSLTGGSKPQHF. DNA sequence: TGTGCCAGCAGTTTGACAGGGGGCTCTAAGCCCCAGCATTTT.